This TCR beta chain derives from a study of blood T cell repertoires in COVID-19. This clone was recorded once. The germline gives CDR1 LGHNA, CDR2 YNFKEQ. V was trimmed by 0 bases and J by 4 bases, leaving 9 bases between them. CDR3 length: 15 amino acids. TCRdb's table, derived via immunoSEQ multiplex PCR, lists solely in-frame clones and lacks some. The table has roughly 320,000 clones, 70% to 90% seen once. This receptor was identified in a woman aged 50 to 60 with COVID-19, enrolled during active disease. This chain joins TRBV4-2 and TRBJ1-4, with D unresolved. Sequences were obtained from peripheral blood. In nucleotides, the CDR3 is TGTGCCAGCAGCCAAGAAGGAACAGATAATGAAAAACTGTTTTTT. Translated: CASSQEGTDNEKLFF.